A single sample is the source of the 31 T cell receptor beta chains below, sequenced in a study of blood T cell repertoires in COVID-19. Repertoires were generated with immunoSEQ multiplex PCR, while TCRdb's copy carries only in-frame clones and drops some. The sample shows under 250,000 clones, about four fifths of them seen only once. The sequencing sample was made of peripheral blood. These receptors were collected from a woman between 40 and 55 years old who had recovered from COVID-19.

The genes are TRBV6-2 or TRBV6-3 and TRBJ1-2; D unclear. This CDR3 has 15 residues. Trimming removed 2 bases at V and 3 bases at J, with 13 bases between. CDR1 and CDR2 from the germline V gene are MNHEY and SVGEGT. CDR3: CASSYPPGTHYGYTF. For the CDR3, the DNA is TGTGCCAGCAGTTACCCACCGGGAACCCACTATGGCTACACCTTC.

The chain combines TRBV11-2 with TRBJ1-6; a weak D match, TRBD1 (5 bases). The V gene lost 4 bases and the J gene lost 7 bases, with 11 bases spanning the gap. The germline gives CDR1 SGHAT, CDR2 FQNNGV. The CDR3 totals 14 residues. CDR3 bases: TGTGCCAGCAGCTCCCTCGGGGGGAATTCACCCCTCCACTTT. This sequence encodes CASSSLGGNSPLHF.

The chain employs TRBV6-5 and TRBJ1-2; D is possibly TRBD1 (6 bases). CDR3 size: 15 residues. The ends were cut back, 6 bases at V and 7 bases at J, with 21 bases in the middle. The germline CDR1 and CDR2 sequences are MNHEY and SVGAGI. The CDR3 sequence: CASRYTGQTTRGYTF. The CDR3, as DNA: TGTGCCAGCAGGTATACTGGACAGACCACCCGTGGCTACACCTTC.

The chain has TRBV5-4 and TRBJ2-5; 8 bases are a match to TRBD1. Germline V lookup: CDR1 SGHNT, CDR2 YYREEE (reference sequence). The V and J ends lost 0 bases and 5 bases, in that order; junction bases with no gene match: 9. The CDR3 consists of 16 residues. CDR3 loop: CASSLATGAKVETQYF. The CDR3 coding sequence is TGTGCCAGCAGCTTGGCGACAGGGGCCAAAGTGGAGACCCAGTACTTC.

The gene calls are TRBV28 and TRBJ1-2; 10 bases are a match to TRBD1. This CDR3 comprises 15 residues. Unmatched junction bases numbered 9, after V lost 6 bases and J lost 5 bases. In germline, CDR1 is MDHEN, CDR2 SYDVKM. The CDR3 loop reads CASRGTGDGGYGYTF. The CDR3 bases are TGTGCCAGCAGAGGGACAGGGGACGGCGGTTATGGCTACACCTTC.

CDR3 protein: CASSYRGLNEQFF. CDR3 in DNA: TGTGCCAGCAGTTACAGGGGACTCAATGAGCAGTTCTTC. The genes are TRBV6-4 and TRBJ2-1, with D maybe TRBD1 (7 bases). The CDR3 sequence is 13 residues long. CDR1 MRHNA and CDR2 SNTAGT come from the germline V gene. V lost 5 bases and J lost 6, with 11 bases in between.

V and J are TRBV29-1 and TRBJ1-1, with 9 bases that match TRBD1. V lost 3 bases to trimming and J lost 1 base; unmatched junction nucleotides: 9. CDR1 is SQVTM, CDR2 ANQGSEA, per germline. CDR3 length: 16 amino acids. For the CDR3, the DNA is TGCAGCGTTGATCCATTCGGGGGACAGGGGAACACTGAAGCTTTCTTT. This codes for CSVDPFGGQGNTEAFF.

This clone was counted between two and nine times. This chain links TRBV28 with TRBJ2-7; 7 nucleotides match TRBD1. In germline, CDR1 is MDHEN, CDR2 SYDVKM. With 5 bases clipped from V and 0 bases from J, the junction kept 7 bases outside the gene matches. The CDR3 has 15 amino acids. The CDR3 sequence: CASSPGTESSYEQYF. CDR3 DNA sequence: TGTGCCAGCAGTCCCGGGACAGAGAGCTCCTACGAGCAGTACTTC.

The chain links TRBV29-1 to TRBJ1-2; 7 bases map to TRBD1. V lost 7 bases and J lost 4; bases outside the gene matches: 3. There are 11 residues in the CDR3. Germline V CDR1 and CDR2: SQVTM, ANQGSEA. This CDR3 is CSAGTAYGYTF. CDR3 DNA: TGCAGCGCTGGGACAGCCTATGGCTACACCTTC.

The chain uses TRBV29-1 and TRBJ2-5; 11 positions agree with TRBD2. With 4 bases clipped from V and 5 bases from J, the junction kept 15 bases outside the gene matches. This CDR3 has 17 amino acids. Germline lookup yields CDR1 SQVTM and CDR2 ANQGSEA. The CDR3 protein is CSVGPLLAGEAQETQYF. The CDR3, as DNA: TGCAGCGTTGGCCCCCTACTAGCGGGGGAGGCACAGGAGACCCAGTACTTC. Drawing the rest from reference TRBV29-1 and TRBJ2-5, the complete variable domain is SAVISQKPSRDICQRGTSLTIQCQVDSQVTMMFWYRQQPGQSLTLIATANQGSEATYESGFVIDKFPISRPNLTFSTLTVSNMSPEDSSIYLCSVGPLLAGEAQETQYFGPGTRLLVL.

The chain links TRBV5-5 to TRBJ2-7; TRBD1 matches 9 bases. V lost 0 bases, J lost 6 bases, and 4 bases stayed unmatched. Germline-derived CDR1 and CDR2 are SGHKS and YYEKEE (reference sequence). CDR3 length: 14 residues. The CDR3 loop is CASSLDRGLREQYF. CDR3 sequence (DNA): TGTGCCAGCAGCTTGGACAGGGGGCTCCGCGAGCAGTACTTC.

The V gene is TRBV11-3, the J gene TRBJ2-1; a possible D gene is TRBD2 (5 bases). CDR3 length: 14 amino acids. Trimming cost V 0 bases and J 5 bases, with 8 bases left between them. CDR1 is SGHNT and CDR2 is YENEEA in the germline V gene. The CDR3 sequence: CASSLDPGDNEQFF. DNA of the CDR3: TGTGCCAGCAGCTTAGATCCCGGGGACAATGAGCAGTTCTTC.

This clone was seen a single time. The chain is built from TRBV9 and TRBJ2-7; unclear D gene. Germline CDR1 and CDR2: SGDLS and YYNGEE. The CDR3 extends over 16 amino acids. V lost 4 bases, J lost 0 bases, and 17 bases lay in between. CDR3 sequence (DNA): TGTGCCAGCAGCCCCAGATCGACACGAGTCTCCTACGAGCAGTACTTC. Translating it yields CASSPRSTRVSYEQYF.

J is TRBJ2-2 and V is TRBV2, with unresolved D. Trimming removed 0 bases at V and 1 base at J, with 6 bases between. This CDR3 spans 15 amino acids. Germline values: CDR1 SNHLY, CDR2 FYNNEI. The DNA of the CDR3 is TGTGCCAGCAGTGAAGCTGTGAGGAACACCGGGGAGCTGTTTTTT. It yields the protein CASSEAVRNTGELFF.

The chain joins TRBV6-6 to TRBJ2-5, with D possibly matching TRBD1 (6 bases). The V gene's germline CDR1 is MNHNY and CDR2 SVGAGI (reference sequence). CDR3 size: 13 residues. The V end was cut by 5 bases, the J end by 5 bases, with 12 bases between. As DNA, the CDR3 is TGTGCCAGCAGTGGCAGGGGTTCGGAGACCCAGTACTTC. It translates to CASSGRGSETQYF.

CDR3 sequence: CASSPRGQKTNNEQFF. CDR3 coding DNA: TGTGCCAGCAGCCCCCGGGGACAGAAAACCAACAATGAGCAGTTCTTC. This chain uses TRBV9 with TRBJ2-1; 7 nucleotides agree with TRBD1. V was pared by 4 bases and J by 5 bases, with 12 bases of the junction left unmatched. This CDR3 is 16 amino acids long. CDR1 is SGDLS, CDR2 YYNGEE, per germline. The variable domain in full, with the rest retrieved from reference TRBV9 and TRBJ2-1, is DSGVTQTPKHLITATGQRVTLRCSPRSGDLSVYWYQQSLDQGLQFLIQYYNGEERAKGNILERFSAQQFPDLHSELNLSSLELGDSALYFCASSPRGQKTNNEQFFGPGTRLTVL.

This clone was seen a handful of times. The chain is built from TRBV28 and TRBJ1-5; D remains ambiguous. The CDR3 spans 13 residues. Germline-derived CDR1 and CDR2 are MDHEN and SYDVKM. V lost 6 bases, J lost 8 bases, and 14 bases lay in between. CDR3 in DNA: TGTGCCAGCAGAGGGAGTTTAATTGAGCCCCAGCATTTT. Translating gives CASRGSLIEPQHF.

The V gene is TRBV30, the J gene TRBJ1-6; D not resolved. Trimming removed 1 base at V and 3 bases at J, with 13 bases between. This CDR3 has 16 amino acids. The germline gives CDR1 GTSNPN, CDR2 SVGIG (reference sequence). The CDR3 DNA sequence: TGTGCCTGGAGTGCGGCACGGACTATCTATAATTCACCCCTCCACTTT. It codes for CAWSAARTIYNSPLHF.

As DNA, the CDR3 is TGTGCCAGCAGAGGGGCTCCTGGAAACACCATATATTTT. As protein: CASRGAPGNTIYF. The rearrangement joins TRBV12-3 or TRBV12-4 to TRBJ1-3; TRBD1 is a possible D gene (5 bases). V lost 6 bases to trimming and J lost 2 bases, with 8 bases between them. The length of the CDR3 is 13 residues.

The chain joins TRBV5-1 to TRBJ2-1; 11 bases fit TRBD1. The CDR3 is 14 amino acids. The J segment lost 7 bases and the V segment lost 4 bases, leaving 4 bases of the junction unmatched. CDR1 and CDR2 from the germline V gene are SGHRS and YFSETQ. CDR3 bases: TGCGCCAGCAGCATGGACAGGGGGCGGAATGAGCAGTTCTTC. Protein product: CASSMDRGRNEQFF.

This chain joins TRBV15 and TRBJ1-4; 7 positions agree with TRBD1. With 3 bases clipped from V and 3 bases from J, the junction kept 7 bases outside the gene matches. Germline assignment: CDR1 LNHNV and CDR2 YYDKDF (reference sequence). This CDR3 region has 16 residues. CDR3 sequence reads: CATSRGWTGANEKLFF. CDR3 bases: TGTGCCACCAGCAGGGGATGGACAGGTGCTAATGAAAAACTGTTTTTT.

This clone was seen only once. The chain has TRBV7-9 and TRBJ2-7, with 9 bases lining up with TRBD2. Germline CDR1 and CDR2: SEHNR and FQNEAQ (reference sequence). J gave up 4 bases and V 1 base, and 2 bases lay outside the gene matches. There are 14 residues in the CDR3. CDR3 sequence reads: CASSLGTSEYEQYF. CDR3 sequence (DNA): TGTGCCAGCAGCTTAGGGACTAGCGAATACGAGCAGTACTTC.

This chain links TRBV25-1 with TRBJ1-4, with D perhaps TRBD1 (5 bases). Trimming cost V 6 bases and J 4 bases, with 12 bases left between them. This CDR3 has 14 amino acids. Germline CDR1 and CDR2: MGHDK and SYGVNS. Written as DNA, the CDR3 is TGTGCCAGCAGGGGGACGGGAGATAATGAAAAACTGTTTTTT. Translation: CASRGTGDNEKLFF.

This clone was seen a few times. The chain's CDR3 is CSITPGGSTEAFF. DNA for the CDR3: TGCAGCATTACGCCAGGGGGGAGTACTGAAGCTTTCTTT. J is TRBJ1-1 and V is TRBV29-1; 7 bases agree with TRBD1. The CDR3 consists of 13 residues. Germline CDR1 reads SQVTM; CDR2 reads ANQGSEA. V was clipped by 8 bases and J by 5 bases; unmatched bases: 11.

The chain links TRBV2 to TRBJ1-2; possibly TRBD1 for D (6 bases). This CDR3 region has 15 residues. Trimming took 3 bases from V and 5 from J, leaving 16 bases between them. Germline V gives CDR1 SNHLY, CDR2 FYNNEI. The CDR3 reads CASSETIRTEYGYTF. DNA for the CDR3: TGTGCCAGCAGTGAGACCATCCGGACAGAATATGGCTACACCTTC.

This clone was observed a few times. The V gene is TRBV6-5, the J gene TRBJ2-1; possible D gene TRBD2, 6 bases. V was pared by 2 bases and J by 2 bases, with 10 bases between. The CDR3 is made up of 15 amino acids. Per germline, CDR1 MNHEY and CDR2 SVGAGI. The CDR3 bases are TGTGCCAGCAGTTACGAAGCGGGCACCTACAATGAGCAGTTCTTC. This translates into CASSYEAGTYNEQFF.

The V gene is TRBV29-1, the J gene TRBJ2-3; a possible D gene is TRBD2 (5 bases). The germline CDR1 and CDR2 sequences are SQVTM and ANQGSEA. There are 16 residues in the CDR3. The V gene lost 6 bases and the J gene lost 1 base, with 20 bases spanning the gap. The CDR3 DNA is TGCAGCGTCATCTTCCTCGAGGGCCAACGCACAGATACGCAGTATTTT. Translating it yields CSVIFLEGQRTDTQYF.

The rearrangement links TRBV11-2 to TRBJ2-5; 11 bases line up with TRBD2. The CDR3 length is 17 residues. V lost 1 base, J lost 5 bases, and 9 bases stayed unmatched. CDR1 and CDR2 from the germline V gene are SGHAT and FQNNGV. The DNA for the CDR3 is TGTGCCAGCAGCTTAGTCATCCTAGCGGGGGGTCTTGAGACCCAGTACTTC. Translation gives CASSLVILAGGLETQYF. Filled out from reference TRBV11-2 and TRBJ2-5, the complete variable domain reads EAGVAQSPRYKIIEKRQSVAFWCNPISGHATLYWYQQILGQGPKLLIQFQNNGVVDDSQLPKDRFSAERLKGVDSTLKIQPAKLEDSAVYLCASSLVILAGGLETQYFGPGTRLLVL.

The chain combines TRBV14 with TRBJ2-7, with D possibly being TRBD1 (6 bases). Germline CDR1 reads SGHDN; CDR2 reads FVKESK. V gave up 1 base and J gave up 7 bases, with 29 bases separating them. The CDR3 extends over 19 amino acids. The CDR3 DNA sequence: TGTGCCAGCAGCCAAGCCAGCCGTAAAACAGGGTTCCCCTCGTGGGAGCAGTACTTC. It is translated as CASSQASRKTGFPSWEQYF. Based on the CDR3 plus reference TRBV14 and TRBJ2-7, the full variable domain is EAGVTQFPSHSVIEKGQTVTLRCDPISGHDNLYWYRRVMGKEIKFLLHFVKESKQDESGMPNNRFLAERTGGTYSTLKVQPAELEDSGVYFCASSQASRKTGFPSWEQYFGPGTRLTVT.

The chain uses TRBV19 and TRBJ1-2; D gene uncertain. Germline CDR1 reads LNHDA; CDR2 reads SQIVND (reference sequence). With 1 base removed from V and 7 bases from J, the gap between germline ends came to 7 bases. The CDR3 runs 12 residues. The CDR3 DNA reads TGTGCCAGTAGTATAGGCCGACTTGGCTACACCTTC. Encoded protein: CASSIGRLGYTF.

The V gene is TRBV3-1 (or the pseudogene TRBV3-2), the J gene TRBJ2-7; D might be TRBD2 (7 bases). V lost 0 bases and J 1 base, leaving 25 bases between the germline ends. This CDR3 is built from 20 residues. Germline-derived CDR1 and CDR2 are LGHDT and YNNKEL (reference sequence). CDR3 region: CASSQDTAGRGAPFSYEQYF. CDR3 in DNA: TGTGCCAGCAGCCAAGATACAGCGGGGAGGGGGGCCCCCTTTTCCTACGAGCAGTACTTC.